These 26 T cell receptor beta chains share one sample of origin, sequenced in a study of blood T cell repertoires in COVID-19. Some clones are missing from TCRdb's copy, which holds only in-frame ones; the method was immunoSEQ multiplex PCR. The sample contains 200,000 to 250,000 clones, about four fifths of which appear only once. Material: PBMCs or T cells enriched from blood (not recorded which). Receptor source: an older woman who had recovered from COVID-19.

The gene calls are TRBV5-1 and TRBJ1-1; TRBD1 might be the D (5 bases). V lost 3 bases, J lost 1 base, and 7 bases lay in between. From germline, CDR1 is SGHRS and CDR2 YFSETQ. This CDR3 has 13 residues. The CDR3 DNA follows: TGCGCCAGCAGCTACGGACAGAACACTGAAGCTTTCTTT. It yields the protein CASSYGQNTEAFF. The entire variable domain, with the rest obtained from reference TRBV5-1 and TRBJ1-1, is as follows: KAGVTQTPRYLIKTRGQQVTLSCSPISGHRSVSWYQQTPGQGLQFLFEYFSETQRNKGNFPGRFSGRQFSNSRSEMNVSTLELGDSALYLCASSYGQNTEAFFGQGTRLTVV.

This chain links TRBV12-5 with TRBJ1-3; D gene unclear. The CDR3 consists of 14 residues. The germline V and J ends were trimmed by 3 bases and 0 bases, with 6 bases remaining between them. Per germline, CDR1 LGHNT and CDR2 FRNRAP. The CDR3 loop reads CASGLADSGNTIYF. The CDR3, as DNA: TGTGCTAGTGGTTTAGCGGACTCTGGAAACACCATATATTTT. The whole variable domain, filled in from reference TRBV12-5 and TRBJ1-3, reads DARVTQTPRHKVTEMGQEVTMRCQPILGHNTVFWYRQTMMQGLELLAYFRNRAPLDDSGMPKDRFSAEMPDATLATLKIQPSEPRDSAVYFCASGLADSGNTIYFGEGSWLTVV.

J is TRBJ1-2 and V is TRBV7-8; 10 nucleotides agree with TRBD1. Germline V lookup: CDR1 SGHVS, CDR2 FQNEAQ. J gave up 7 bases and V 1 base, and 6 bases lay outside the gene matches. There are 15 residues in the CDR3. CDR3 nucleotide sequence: TGTGCCAGCAGCTTAGTGACAGGGGGCGCAGGTGGCTACACCTTC. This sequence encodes CASSLVTGGAGGYTF. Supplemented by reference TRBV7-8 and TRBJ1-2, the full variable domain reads GAGVSQSPRYKVAKRGQDVALRCDPISGHVSLFWYQQALGQGPEFLTYFQNEAQLDKSGLPSDRFFAERPEGSVSTLKIQRTQQEDSAVYLCASSLVTGGAGGYTFGSGTRLTVV.

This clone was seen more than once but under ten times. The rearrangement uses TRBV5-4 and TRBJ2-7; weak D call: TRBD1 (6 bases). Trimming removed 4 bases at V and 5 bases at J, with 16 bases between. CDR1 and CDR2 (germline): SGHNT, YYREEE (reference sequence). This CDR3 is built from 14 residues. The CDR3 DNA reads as TGTGCCAGCAGCGCACAGGGTACGGTAAACGAGCAGTACTTC. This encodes CASSAQGTVNEQYF.

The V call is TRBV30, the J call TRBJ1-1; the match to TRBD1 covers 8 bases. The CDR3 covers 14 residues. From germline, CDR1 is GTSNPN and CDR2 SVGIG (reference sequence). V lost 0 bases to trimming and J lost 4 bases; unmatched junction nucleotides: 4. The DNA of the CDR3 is TGTGCCTGGAGTGTTCAAACAGGGGGCACTGAAGCTTTCTTT. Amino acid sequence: CAWSVQTGGTEAFF.

In nucleotides, the CDR3 is TGTGCCAGCAGTTGGTCAGGGGTACTCCCCACTGAAGCTTTCTTT. Translated, it gives CASSWSGVLPTEAFF. The chain recombines TRBV6-5 with TRBJ1-1; D perhaps matches TRBD1 (6 bases). This CDR3 region has 15 residues. V shed 4 bases and J shed 4 bases, with 16 bases lying between them. Per germline, CDR1 MNHEY and CDR2 SVGAGI.

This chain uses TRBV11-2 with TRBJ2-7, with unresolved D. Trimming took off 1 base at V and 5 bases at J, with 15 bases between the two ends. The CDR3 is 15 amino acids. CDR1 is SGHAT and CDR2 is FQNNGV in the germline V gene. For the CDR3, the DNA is TGTGCCAGCAGCTTAGTGCAAGGAGTTGTGAACGAGCAGTACTTC. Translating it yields CASSLVQGVVNEQYF.

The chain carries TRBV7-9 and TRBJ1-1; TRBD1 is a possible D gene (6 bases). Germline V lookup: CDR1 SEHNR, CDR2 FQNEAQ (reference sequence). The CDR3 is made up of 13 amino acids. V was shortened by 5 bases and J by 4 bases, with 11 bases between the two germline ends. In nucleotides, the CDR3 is TGTGCCAGCAGCCTTGCAGGGGTCACTGAAGCTTTCTTT. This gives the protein CASSLAGVTEAFF.

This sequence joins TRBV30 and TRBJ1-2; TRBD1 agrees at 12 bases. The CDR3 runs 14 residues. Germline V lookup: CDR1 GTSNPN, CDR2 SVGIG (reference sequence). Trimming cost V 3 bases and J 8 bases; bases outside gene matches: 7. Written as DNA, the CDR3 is TGTGCCTGGAGCGGGGGACAGGGGGCGCGAGGCTACACCTTC. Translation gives CAWSGGQGARGYTF.

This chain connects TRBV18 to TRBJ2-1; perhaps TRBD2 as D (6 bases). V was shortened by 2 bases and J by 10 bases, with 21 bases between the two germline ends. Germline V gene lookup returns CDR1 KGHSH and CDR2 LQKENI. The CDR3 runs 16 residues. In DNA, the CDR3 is TGTGCCAGCTCACCATTGGAGGGGTCCGTAATGAGGGAGCAGTTCTTC. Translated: CASSPLEGSVMREQFF.

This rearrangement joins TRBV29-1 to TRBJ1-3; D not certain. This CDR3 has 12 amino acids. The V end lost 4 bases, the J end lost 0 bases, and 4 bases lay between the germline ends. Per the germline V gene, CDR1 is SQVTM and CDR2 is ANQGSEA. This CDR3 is CSVVYSGNTIYF. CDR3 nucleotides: TGCAGCGTTGTCTACTCTGGAAACACCATATATTTT.

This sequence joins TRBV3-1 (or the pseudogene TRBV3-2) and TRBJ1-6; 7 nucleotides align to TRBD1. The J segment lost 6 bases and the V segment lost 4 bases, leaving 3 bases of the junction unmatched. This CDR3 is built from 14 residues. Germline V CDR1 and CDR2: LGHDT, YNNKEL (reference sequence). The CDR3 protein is CASSPRDSNSPLHF. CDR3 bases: TGTGCCAGCAGCCCCCGGGACAGTAATTCACCCCTCCACTTT.

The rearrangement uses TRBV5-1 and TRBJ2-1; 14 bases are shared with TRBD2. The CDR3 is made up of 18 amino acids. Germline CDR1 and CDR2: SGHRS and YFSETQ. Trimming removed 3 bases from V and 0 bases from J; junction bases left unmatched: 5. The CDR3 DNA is TGCGCCAGCAGCTCGGGACTAGCGGGAGCGGGCTCCTACAATGAGCAGTTCTTC. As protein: CASSSGLAGAGSYNEQFF.

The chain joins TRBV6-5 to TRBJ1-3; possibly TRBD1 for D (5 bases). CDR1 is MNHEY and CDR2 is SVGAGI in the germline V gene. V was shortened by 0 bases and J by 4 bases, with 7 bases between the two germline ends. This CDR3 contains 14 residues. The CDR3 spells CASSYSPGGNTIYF. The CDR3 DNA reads TGTGCCAGCAGTTACTCCCCAGGGGGAAACACCATATATTTT.

The CDR3 sequence: CASSLKRAGGSYEQYF. DNA of the CDR3: TGTGCCAGCAGCTTAAAGCGTGCGGGGGGCTCCTACGAGCAGTACTTC. The chain carries TRBV11-2 and TRBJ2-7, with 8 bases fitting TRBD2. J lost 0 bases, V lost 2 bases, and 6 bases had no gene match. This CDR3 is built from 16 residues. CDR1 SGHAT and CDR2 FQNNGV come from the germline V gene.

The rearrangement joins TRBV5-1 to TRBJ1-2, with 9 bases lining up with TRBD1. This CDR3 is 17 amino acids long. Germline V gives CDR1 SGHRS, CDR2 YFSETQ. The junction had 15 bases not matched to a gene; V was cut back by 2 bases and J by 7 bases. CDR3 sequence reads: CASSFIITGGANSGYTF. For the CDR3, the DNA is TGCGCCAGCAGCTTTATAATTACAGGGGGCGCAAATAGTGGCTACACCTTC.

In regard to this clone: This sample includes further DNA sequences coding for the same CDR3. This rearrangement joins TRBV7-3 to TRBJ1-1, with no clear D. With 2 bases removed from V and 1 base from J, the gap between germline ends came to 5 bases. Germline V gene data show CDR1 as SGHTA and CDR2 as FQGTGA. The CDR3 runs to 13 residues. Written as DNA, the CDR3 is TGTGCCAGCAGCTTACAGGAGAACACTGAAGCTTTCTTT. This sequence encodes CASSLQENTEAFF.

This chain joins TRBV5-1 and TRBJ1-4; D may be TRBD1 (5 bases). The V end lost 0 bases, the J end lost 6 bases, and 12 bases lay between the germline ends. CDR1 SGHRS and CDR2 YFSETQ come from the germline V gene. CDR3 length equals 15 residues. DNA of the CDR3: TGCGCCAGCAGCTTGGTCAGGGCGGGGGATGAAAAACTGTTTTTT. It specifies CASSLVRAGDEKLFF.

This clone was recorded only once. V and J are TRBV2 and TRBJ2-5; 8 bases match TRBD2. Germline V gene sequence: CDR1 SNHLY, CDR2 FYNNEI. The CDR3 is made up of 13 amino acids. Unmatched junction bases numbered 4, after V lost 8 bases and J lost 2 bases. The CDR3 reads CASAGGRQETQYF. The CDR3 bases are TGTGCCAGCGCGGGGGGAAGGCAAGAGACCCAGTACTTC.

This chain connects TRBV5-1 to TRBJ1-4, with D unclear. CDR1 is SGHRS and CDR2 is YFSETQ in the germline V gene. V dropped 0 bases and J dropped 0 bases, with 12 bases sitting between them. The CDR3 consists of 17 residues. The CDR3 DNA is TGCGCCAGCAGCTTGGATGGGAGGGCGGCAACTAATGAAAAACTGTTTTTT. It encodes CASSLDGRAATNEKLFF.

The CDR3 spells CASSQERTNQPQHF. The CDR3 DNA reads as TGCGCCAGCAGCCAAGAGAGAACCAATCAGCCCCAGCATTTT. The chain uses TRBV4-1 and TRBJ1-5; D call uncertain. Germline-derived CDR1 and CDR2 are MGHRA and YSYEKL. V lost 0 bases and J lost 3, with 6 bases in between. This CDR3 comprises 14 residues.

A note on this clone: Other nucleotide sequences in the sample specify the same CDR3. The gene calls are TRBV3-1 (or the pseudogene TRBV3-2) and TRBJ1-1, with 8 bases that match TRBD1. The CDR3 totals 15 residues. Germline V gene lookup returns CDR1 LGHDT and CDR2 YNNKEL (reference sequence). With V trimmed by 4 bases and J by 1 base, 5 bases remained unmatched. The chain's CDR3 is CASSLGQGGNTEAFF. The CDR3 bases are TGTGCCAGCAGCCTAGGACAGGGAGGGAACACTGAAGCTTTCTTT.

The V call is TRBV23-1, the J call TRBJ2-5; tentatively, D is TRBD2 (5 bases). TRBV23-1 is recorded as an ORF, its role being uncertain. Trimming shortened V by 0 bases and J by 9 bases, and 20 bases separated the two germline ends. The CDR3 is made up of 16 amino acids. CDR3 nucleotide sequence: TGCGCCAGCAGTCAATCTGGACGGGAACCAAGAAAGGCCCAGTACTTC. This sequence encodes CASSQSGREPRKAQYF.

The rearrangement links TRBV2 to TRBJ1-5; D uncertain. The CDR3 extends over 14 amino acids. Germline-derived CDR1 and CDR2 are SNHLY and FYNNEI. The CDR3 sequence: CAASLPGSNQPQHF. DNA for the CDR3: TGTGCGGCGAGCCTACCGGGTTCTAACCAGCCCCAGCATTTT.

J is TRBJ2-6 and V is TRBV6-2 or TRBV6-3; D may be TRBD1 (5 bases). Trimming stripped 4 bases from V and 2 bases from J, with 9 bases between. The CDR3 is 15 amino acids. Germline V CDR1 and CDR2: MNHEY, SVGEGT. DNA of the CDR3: TGTGCCAGCAGTTCCCCAGGGACTGGGGCCAACGTCCTGACTTTC. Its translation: CASSSPGTGANVLTF.

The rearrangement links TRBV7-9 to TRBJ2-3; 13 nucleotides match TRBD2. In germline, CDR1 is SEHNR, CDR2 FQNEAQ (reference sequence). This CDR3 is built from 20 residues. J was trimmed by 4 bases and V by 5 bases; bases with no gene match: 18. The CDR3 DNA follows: TGTGCCAGCAGCACACCTAACGCTCCGAGTACTAGCGGGGGGGCAGATACGCAGTATTTT. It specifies CASSTPNAPSTSGGADTQYF.